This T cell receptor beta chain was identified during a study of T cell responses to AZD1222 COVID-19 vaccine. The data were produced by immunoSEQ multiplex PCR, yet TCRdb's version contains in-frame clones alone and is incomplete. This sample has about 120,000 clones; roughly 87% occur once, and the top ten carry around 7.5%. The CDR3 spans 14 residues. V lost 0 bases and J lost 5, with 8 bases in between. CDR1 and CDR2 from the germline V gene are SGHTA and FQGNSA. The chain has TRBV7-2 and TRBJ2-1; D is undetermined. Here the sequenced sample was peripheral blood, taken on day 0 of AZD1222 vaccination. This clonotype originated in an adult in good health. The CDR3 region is CASSLAYRDNEQFF. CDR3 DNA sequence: TGTGCCAGCAGCTTAGCGTATCGGGACAATGAGCAGTTCTTC. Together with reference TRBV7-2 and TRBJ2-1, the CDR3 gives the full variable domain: GAGVSQSPSNKVTEKGKDVELRCDPISGHTALYWYRQSLGQGLEFLIYFQGNSAPDKSGLPSDRFSAERTGGSVSTLTIQRTQQEDSAVYLCASSLAYRDNEQFFGPGTRLTVL.